The clone carrying this T cell receptor beta chain was counted a few times. This sample stems from a study of T-cell memory formation after mild COVID-19. Germline V CDR1 and CDR2: SGHRS, YFSETQ. Trimming took 0 bases from V and 4 from J, leaving 13 bases between them. The CDR3 sequence is 15 residues long. Each CDR3 protein is one row after TCRdb ran MiXCR on the 5' RACE reads. The sample lists around 250,000 distinct CDR3 sequences, roughly a tenth seen once, with roughly 21% in the top ten. The rearrangement uses TRBV5-1 and TRBJ1-1; the D is unclear. The sample was PBMCs or a T cell subset sorted from them (not recorded which). The sequence derives from a man aged 18 to 30 who had mild COVID-19 (a few samples of this study predate the infection). Cell type and time point are not known. CDR3 sequence (DNA): TGCGCCAGCAGCTTGGCCGGGTCGAGGGTCACTGAAGCTTTCTTT. Translated: CASSLAGSRVTEAFF.